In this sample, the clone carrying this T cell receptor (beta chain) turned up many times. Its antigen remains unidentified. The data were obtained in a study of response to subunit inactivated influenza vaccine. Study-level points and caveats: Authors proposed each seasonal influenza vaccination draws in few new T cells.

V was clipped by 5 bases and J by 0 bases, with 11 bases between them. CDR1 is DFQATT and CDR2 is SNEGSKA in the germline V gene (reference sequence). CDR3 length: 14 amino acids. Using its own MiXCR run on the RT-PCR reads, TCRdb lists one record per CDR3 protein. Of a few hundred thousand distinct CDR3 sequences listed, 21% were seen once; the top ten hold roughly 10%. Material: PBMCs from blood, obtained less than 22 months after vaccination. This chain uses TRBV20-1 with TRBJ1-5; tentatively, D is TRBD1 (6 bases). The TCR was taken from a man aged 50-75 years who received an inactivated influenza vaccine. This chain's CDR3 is CSARQAYSNQPQHF. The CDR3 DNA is TGCAGTGCTCGACAGGCTTATAGCAATCAGCCCCAGCATTTT.